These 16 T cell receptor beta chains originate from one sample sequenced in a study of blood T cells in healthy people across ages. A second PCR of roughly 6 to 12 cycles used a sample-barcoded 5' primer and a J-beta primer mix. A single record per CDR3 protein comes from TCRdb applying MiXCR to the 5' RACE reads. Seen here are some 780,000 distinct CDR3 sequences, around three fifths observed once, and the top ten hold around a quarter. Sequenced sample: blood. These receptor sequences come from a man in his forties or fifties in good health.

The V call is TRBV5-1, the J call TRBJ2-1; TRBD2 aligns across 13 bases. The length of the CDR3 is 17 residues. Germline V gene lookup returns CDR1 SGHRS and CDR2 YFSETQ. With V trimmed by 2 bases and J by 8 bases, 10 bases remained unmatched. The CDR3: CASSLLAGGFKGDEQFF. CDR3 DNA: TGCGCCAGCAGCTTACTAGCGGGAGGGTTCAAGGGCGATGAGCAGTTCTTC.

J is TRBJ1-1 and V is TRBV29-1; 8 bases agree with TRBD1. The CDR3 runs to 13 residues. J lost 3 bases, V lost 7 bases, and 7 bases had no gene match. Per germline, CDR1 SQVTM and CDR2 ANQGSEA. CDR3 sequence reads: CSERGQGHTEAFF. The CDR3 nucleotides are TGCAGCGAGAGAGGACAGGGCCACACTGAAGCTTTCTTT.

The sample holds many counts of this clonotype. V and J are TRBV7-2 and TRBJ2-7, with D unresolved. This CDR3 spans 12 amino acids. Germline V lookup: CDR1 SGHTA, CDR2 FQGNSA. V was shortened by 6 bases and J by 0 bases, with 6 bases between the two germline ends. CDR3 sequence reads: CASSASSYEQYF. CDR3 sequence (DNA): TGTGCCAGCAGTGCCAGCTCCTACGAGCAGTACTTC.

The CDR3 is CASSLGPKLFF. The CDR3 DNA sequence: TGTGCCAGCAGCCTCGGGCCGAAACTGTTTTTT. This chain connects TRBV7-2 to TRBJ1-4; D is unclear. Trimming removed 5 bases at V and 11 bases at J, with 9 bases between. Germline CDR1 and CDR2: SGHTA and FQGNSA. CDR3 length: 11 amino acids.

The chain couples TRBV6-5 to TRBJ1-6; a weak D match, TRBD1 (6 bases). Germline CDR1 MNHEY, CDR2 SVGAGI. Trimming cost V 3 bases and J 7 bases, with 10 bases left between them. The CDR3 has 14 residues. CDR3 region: CASSYFQGNSPLHF. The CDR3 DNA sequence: TGTGCCAGCAGTTATTTCCAGGGGAATTCACCCCTCCACTTT.

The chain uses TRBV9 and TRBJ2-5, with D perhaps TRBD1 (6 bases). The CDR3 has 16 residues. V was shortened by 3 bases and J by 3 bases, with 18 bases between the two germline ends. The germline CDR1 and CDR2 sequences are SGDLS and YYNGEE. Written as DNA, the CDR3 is TGTGCCAGCAGCGCGGACCTGACAGGCCCGAAAGAGACCCAGTACTTC. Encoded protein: CASSADLTGPKETQYF.

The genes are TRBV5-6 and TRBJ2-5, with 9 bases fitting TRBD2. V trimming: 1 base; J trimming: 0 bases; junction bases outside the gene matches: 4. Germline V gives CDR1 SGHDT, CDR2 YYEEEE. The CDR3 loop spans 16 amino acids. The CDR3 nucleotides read TGTGCCAGCAGCTTGTCGCCTAGCGGGAACCAAGAGACCCAGTACTTC. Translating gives CASSLSPSGNQETQYF.

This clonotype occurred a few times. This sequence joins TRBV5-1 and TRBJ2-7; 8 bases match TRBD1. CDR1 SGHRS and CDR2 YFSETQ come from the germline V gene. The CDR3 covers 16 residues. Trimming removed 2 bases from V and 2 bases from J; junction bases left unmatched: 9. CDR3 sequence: CASSFQTGDPPYEQYF. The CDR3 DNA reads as TGCGCCAGCAGCTTTCAGACAGGGGACCCCCCCTACGAGCAGTACTTC. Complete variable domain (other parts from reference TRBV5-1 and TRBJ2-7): KAGVTQTPRYLIKTRGQQVTLSCSPISGHRSVSWYQQTPGQGLQFLFEYFSETQRNKGNFPGRFSGRQFSNSRSEMNVSTLELGDSALYLCASSFQTGDPPYEQYFGPGTRLTVT.

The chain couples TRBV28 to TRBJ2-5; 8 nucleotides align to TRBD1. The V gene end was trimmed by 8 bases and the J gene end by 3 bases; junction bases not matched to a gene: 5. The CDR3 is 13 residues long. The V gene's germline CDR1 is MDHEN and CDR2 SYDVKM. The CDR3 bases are TGTGCCAGCCGCCCGACAGGGGAAGAGACCCAGTACTTC. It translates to CASRPTGEETQYF.

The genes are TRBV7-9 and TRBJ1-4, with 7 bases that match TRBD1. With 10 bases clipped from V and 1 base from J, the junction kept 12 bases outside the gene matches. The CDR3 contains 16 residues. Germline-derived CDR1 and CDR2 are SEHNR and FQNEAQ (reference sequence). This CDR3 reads CATQRQGGVTNEKLFF. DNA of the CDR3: TGTGCCACCCAACGACAGGGTGGGGTAACTAATGAAAAACTGTTTTTT.

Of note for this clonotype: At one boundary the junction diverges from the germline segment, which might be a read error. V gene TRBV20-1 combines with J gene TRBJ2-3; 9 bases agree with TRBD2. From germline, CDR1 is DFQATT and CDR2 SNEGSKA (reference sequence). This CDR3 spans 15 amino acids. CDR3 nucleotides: TGCAGTGCTAGTCCCCCTAGCGGGGCCCCAGATACACAGTATTTT. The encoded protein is CSASPPSGAPDTQYF.

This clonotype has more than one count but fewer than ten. DNA for the CDR3: TGTGCCAGCAGCTTTCCTAGCGGGGGGGCTTTTTTGGATACGCAGTATTTT. This codes for CASSFPSGGAFLDTQYF. This chain joins TRBV7-9 and TRBJ2-3; TRBD2 agrees at 12 bases. This CDR3 region has 17 residues. The germline CDR1 and CDR2 sequences are SEHNR and FQNEAQ (reference sequence). J was trimmed by 6 bases and V by 3 bases; bases with no gene match: 10.

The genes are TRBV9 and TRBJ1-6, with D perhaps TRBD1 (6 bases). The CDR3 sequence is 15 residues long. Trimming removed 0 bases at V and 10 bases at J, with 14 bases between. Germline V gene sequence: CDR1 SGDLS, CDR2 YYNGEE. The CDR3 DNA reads TGTGCCAGCAGCGTAGGAACAGGGAGTTGGTCACCCCTCCACTTT. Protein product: CASSVGTGSWSPLHF.

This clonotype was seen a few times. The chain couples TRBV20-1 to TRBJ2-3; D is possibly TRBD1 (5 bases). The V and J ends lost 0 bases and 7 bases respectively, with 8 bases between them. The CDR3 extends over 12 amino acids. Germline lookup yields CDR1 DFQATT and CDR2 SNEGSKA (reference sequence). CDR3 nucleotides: TGCAGTGCTAGAGACCACAGGCATACGCAGTATTTT. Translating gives CSARDHRHTQYF.

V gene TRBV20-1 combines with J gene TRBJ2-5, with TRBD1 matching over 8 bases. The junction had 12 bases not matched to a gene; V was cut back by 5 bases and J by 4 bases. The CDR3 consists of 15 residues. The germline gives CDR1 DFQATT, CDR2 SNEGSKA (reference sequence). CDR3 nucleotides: TGCAGTGCTCACCGAGGACAGGGACCGGCAGAGACCCAGTACTTC. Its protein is CSAHRGQGPAETQYF.

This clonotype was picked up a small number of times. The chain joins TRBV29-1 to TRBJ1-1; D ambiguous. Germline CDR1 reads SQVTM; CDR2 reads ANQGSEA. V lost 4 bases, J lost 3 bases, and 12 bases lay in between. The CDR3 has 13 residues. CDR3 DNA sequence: TGCAGCGTTGCCGCAAACGGGGACACTGAAGCTTTCTTT. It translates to CSVAANGDTEAFF.